Following are 19 T cell receptor beta chains from one sample sequenced in a study of T cells in localized non-small cell lung cancer. Some clones are missing from TCRdb's copy, which holds only in-frame ones; the method was immunoSEQ multiplex PCR. The repertoire consists of fewer than 60,000 clones, with about four fifths occurring once and the leading ten covering roughly 21%. The source material was peripheral blood, sampled before any cancer treatment. The receptor set was obtained from a female donor older than 55 with stage II squamous cell lung carcinoma.

The J gene is TRBJ2-7, the V gene TRBV6-5; TRBD1 matches 8 bases. The CDR3 spans 16 residues. CDR1 is MNHEY, CDR2 SVGAGI, per germline. V lost 4 bases and J lost 4; bases outside the gene matches: 12. The CDR3 loop reads CASSSGQASFIYEQYF. The CDR3 DNA reads TGTGCCAGCAGTTCGGGACAGGCCTCCTTCATTTACGAGCAGTACTTC.

The V gene is TRBV7-2, the J gene TRBJ2-1; tentative D call: TRBD2 (7 bases). Per the germline V gene, CDR1 is SGHTA and CDR2 is FQGNSA. CDR3 length equals 16 residues. Deletions cut 2 bases from V and 5 bases from J, with 16 bases between. The CDR3 coding sequence is TGTGCCAGCAGCTTACGTGGGGGGGCCCCCAACAATGAGCAGTTCTTC. It encodes CASSLRGGAPNNEQFF.

The rearrangement links TRBV20-1 to TRBJ1-1; D gene ambiguous. The CDR3 runs 11 residues. The V and J ends lost 3 bases and 3 bases respectively, with 5 bases between them. Germline-derived CDR1 and CDR2 are DFQATT and SNEGSKA (reference sequence). The CDR3 sequence is CSAREDTEAFF. The CDR3 DNA sequence: TGCAGTGCTAGGGAGGACACTGAAGCTTTCTTT.

The chain recombines TRBV4-2 with TRBJ2-1; 7 bases agree with TRBD1. The CDR3 extends over 17 amino acids. V shed 1 base, J shed 0 bases, and the junction held 6 bases outside the gene matches. The germline gives CDR1 LGHNA, CDR2 YNFKEQ. CDR3 DNA sequence: TGTGCCAGCAGCCAAGGAGGGACAGCGAGCTCCTACAATGAGCAGTTCTTC. Its translation is CASSQGGTASSYNEQFF.

The rearrangement joins TRBV27 to TRBJ2-3; a possible D gene is TRBD1 (6 bases). This CDR3 contains 16 residues. Germline values: CDR1 MNHEY, CDR2 SMNVEV (reference sequence). V lost 0 bases and J 5 bases, leaving 15 bases between the germline ends. The CDR3 bases are TGTGCCAGCAGTTTATCGCCCGGACAGATCGGAGATACGCAGTATTTT. This encodes CASSLSPGQIGDTQYF.

J is TRBJ2-4 and V is TRBV6-6; unclear D gene. Trimming left V 3 bases short and J 5 bases short, with 8 bases between. The V gene's germline CDR1 is MNHNY and CDR2 SVGAGI (reference sequence). The CDR3 length is 13 residues. CDR3 region: CASSYTEENIQYF. In DNA form, the CDR3 reads TGTGCCAGCAGTTATACAGAAGAAAACATTCAGTACTTC.

This clone was detected a few times. The chain is built from TRBV19 and TRBJ2-2; unclear D gene. The length of the CDR3 is 13 residues. The V end lost 4 bases, the J end lost 4 bases, and 7 bases lay between the germline ends. Germline V lookup: CDR1 LNHDA, CDR2 SQIVND (reference sequence). Written as DNA, the CDR3 is TGTGCCAGTAGTACCACGGTCACCGGGGAGCTGTTTTTT. Translated: CASSTTVTGELFF.

The chain uses TRBV7-2 and TRBJ1-1, with a possible D match to TRBD1 (5 bases). Trimming shortened V by 2 bases and J by 5 bases, and 12 bases separated the two germline ends. This CDR3 spans 14 amino acids. The germline CDR1 and CDR2 sequences are SGHTA and FQGNSA. CDR3 in amino acids: CASSLYNGGTEAFF. CDR3 bases: TGTGCCAGCAGCTTATACAACGGGGGGACTGAAGCTTTCTTT.

CDR3 DNA sequence: TGTGCCAGCAGCGAGGGACTAGCGGGCCCAGCCAAGGACGAGCAGTACTTC. Amino acids: CASSEGLAGPAKDEQYF. The chain uses TRBV5-4 and TRBJ2-7; 12 positions match TRBD2. Germline CDR1 reads SGHNT; CDR2 reads YYREEE (reference sequence). The CDR3 is 17 amino acids. V dropped 4 bases and J dropped 5; count of bases not matched to a gene: 13.

This chain joins TRBV19 and TRBJ2-3; 8 bases fit TRBD1. The ends lost 10 bases at V and 4 bases at J; junction bases unmatched: 19. The germline V gene encodes CDR1 LNHDA and CDR2 SQIVND (reference sequence). The CDR3 contains 17 residues. CDR3 region: CATKDRAGPNIADTQYF. CDR3 coding DNA: TGTGCCACCAAGGACAGGGCCGGGCCCAACATTGCAGATACGCAGTATTTT.

Only a few counts were recorded for this clone. The chain is built from TRBV5-4 and TRBJ2-1; TRBD1 matches 7 bases. V shed 0 bases, J shed 2 bases, and the junction held 2 bases outside the gene matches. Germline V CDR1 and CDR2: SGHNT, YYREEE (reference sequence). The CDR3 loop spans 15 amino acids. Here the CDR3 DNA reads TGTGCCAGCAGCTTGGGACAGGGCCCCTACAATGAGCAGTTCTTC. This sequence encodes CASSLGQGPYNEQFF.

This chain uses TRBV5-4 with TRBJ1-2; no firm D call. V was pared by 6 bases and J by 4 bases, with 10 bases between. The CDR3 has 12 residues. From germline, CDR1 is SGHNT and CDR2 YYREEE (reference sequence). This CDR3 reads CASNPKGYGYTF. DNA for the CDR3: TGTGCCAGCAACCCGAAGGGCTATGGCTACACCTTC.

The rearrangement links TRBV7-2 to TRBJ2-7; the D is unclear. CDR3 length equals 17 residues. Trimming shortened V by 2 bases and J by 0 bases, and 17 bases separated the two germline ends. The germline V gene encodes CDR1 SGHTA and CDR2 FQGNSA. CDR3 coding DNA: TGTGCCAGCAGCTTAAGTCAGCTGCCGGTGAGCTCCTACGAGCAGTACTTC. It yields the protein CASSLSQLPVSSYEQYF.

This chain links TRBV5-4 with TRBJ1-1; 8 nucleotides line up with TRBD1. V shed 0 bases and J 7 bases; nucleotides not matched to a gene: 2. The germline V gene encodes CDR1 SGHNT and CDR2 YYREEE (reference sequence). The CDR3 has 13 amino acids. The CDR3 reads CASSLAGQDEAFF. The CDR3 bases are TGTGCCAGCAGCTTGGCGGGACAGGATGAAGCTTTCTTT.

This chain uses TRBV10-3 with TRBJ2-7; 7 nucleotides line up with TRBD2. This CDR3 is built from 15 residues. V lost 6 bases, J lost 2 bases, and 10 bases stayed unmatched. Germline CDR1 ENHRY, CDR2 SYGVKD. The CDR3 region is CAIRPAGGGPYEQYF. CDR3 nucleotides: TGTGCCATCAGACCCGCCGGCGGGGGTCCCTACGAGCAGTACTTC.

The V gene is TRBV6-6, the J gene TRBJ1-5; TRBD1 might be the D (6 bases). The CDR3 is 15 amino acids. Per the germline V gene, CDR1 is MNHNY and CDR2 is SVGAGI (reference sequence). Trimming shortened V by 7 bases and J by 1 base, and 14 bases separated the two germline ends. As DNA, the CDR3 is TGTGCCAGCAAGGGCGAGGGGGGCAGCAATCAGCCCCAGCATTTT. As protein: CASKGEGGSNQPQHF.

V gene TRBV6-1 combines with J gene TRBJ1-2, with 10 bases aligning to TRBD1. V lost 3 bases, J lost 7 bases, and 8 bases stayed unmatched. Looked up from germline, CDR1 is MNHNS and CDR2 is SASEGT. The length of the CDR3 is 15 residues. The CDR3 protein is CASSEGQGRVGGYTF. DNA of the CDR3: TGTGCCAGCAGTGAGGGACAGGGGAGGGTGGGTGGCTACACCTTC.

The chain has TRBV5-6 and TRBJ2-7; 8 bases fit TRBD2. This CDR3 contains 13 residues. CDR1 and CDR2 (germline): SGHDT, YYEEEE. V gave up 6 bases and J gave up 7 bases; unmatched junction bases: 9. CDR3 coding DNA: TGTGCCAGCAAACGGGAGGGGGTGCGGGAGCAGTACTTC. Encoded protein: CASKREGVREQYF.

This chain uses TRBV19 with TRBJ1-1; no firm D call. The germline CDR1 and CDR2 sequences are LNHDA and SQIVND (reference sequence). Trimming took off 7 bases at V and 2 bases at J, with 17 bases between the two ends. CDR3 size: 15 residues. CDR3 DNA sequence: TGTGCCAGTAAGCCCCGGTATCGGGTTAACACTGAAGCTTTCTTT. Residues: CASKPRYRVNTEAFF.